Listed here are 18 T cell receptor beta chains from one sample, sequenced in a study of beta chain features in type 1 diabetes. Expressed TCRB transcripts were sequenced because the entire RNA isolate underwent reverse transcription. The protocol was immunoSEQ multiplex PCR, while the TCRdb copy is restricted to in-frame clones and leaves out a portion. In the table there are 400,000 to 600,000 clones, approximately 30% of which are singletons. Sequencing was carried out using naive CD4+ T cells from blood. These receptor sequences come from a man between 18 and 29 years old in good health.

This clone turned up a few times. This chain uses TRBV23-1 with TRBJ2-1; TRBD2 agrees at 14 bases. TRBV23-1 carries the ORF label, with uncertain function. The J segment lost 2 bases and the V segment lost 4 bases, leaving 7 bases of the junction unmatched. The CDR3 runs to 18 residues. The CDR3 reads CASSRGTSGSGTYNEQFF. CDR3 nucleotide sequence: TGCGCCAGCAGTCGAGGGACTAGCGGGAGTGGCACCTACAATGAGCAGTTCTTC.

The V call is TRBV7-2, the J call TRBJ2-1; 8 bases are shared with TRBD2. Unmatched junction bases numbered 8, after V lost 0 bases and J lost 7 bases. Germline V gene lookup returns CDR1 SGHTA and CDR2 FQGNSA. There are 16 residues in the CDR3. CDR3 region: CASSLASGLALNEQFF. In DNA, the CDR3 is TGTGCCAGCAGCTTAGCGTCTGGACTAGCCTTGAATGAGCAGTTCTTC.

This clone was counted between two and nine times. The rearrangement joins TRBV7-3 to TRBJ2-3; D is possibly TRBD2 (6 bases). Germline V lookup: CDR1 SGHTA, CDR2 FQGTGA. The CDR3 covers 16 residues. Trimming took off 6 bases at V and 5 bases at J, with 21 bases between the two ends. CDR3 sequence: CASSPGISGPLDTQYF. Here the CDR3 DNA reads TGTGCCAGCAGTCCTGGTATTAGCGGACCATTAGATACGCAGTATTTT.

This clone was seen a handful of times. V usage is TRBV10-3 and J usage is TRBJ2-3, with TRBD2 matching 7 bases. Trimming at V came to 8 bases and at J to 2 bases, leaving 7 bases not matched to a gene. This CDR3 is built from 14 residues. From germline, CDR1 is ENHRY and CDR2 SYGVKD. The CDR3 here is CAIRMAGATDTQYF. The CDR3 bases are TGTGCCATCCGGATGGCGGGAGCCACAGATACGCAGTATTTT.

This clone came up a few times. This chain uses TRBV30 with TRBJ1-1, with TRBD1 matching over 9 bases. This CDR3 region has 13 residues. V lost 2 bases to trimming and J lost 5 bases; unmatched junction nucleotides: 3. Germline V lookup: CDR1 GTSNPN, CDR2 SVGIG (reference sequence). For the CDR3, the DNA is TGTGCCTGGAGTCAGGACAGGGGAACTGAAGCTTTCTTT. Amino acid sequence: CAWSQDRGTEAFF.

V and J are TRBV10-3 and TRBJ2-1; 7 bases match TRBD2. CDR3 size: 17 residues. With V trimmed by 6 bases and J by 7 bases, 18 bases remained unmatched. The germline V gene encodes CDR1 ENHRY and CDR2 SYGVKD. The CDR3 here is CAISASFGTNRGNEQFF. CDR3 coding DNA: TGTGCCATCAGCGCATCCTTCGGGACTAATAGGGGAAATGAGCAGTTCTTC.

This chain uses TRBV29-1 with TRBJ2-3; tentative D call: TRBD1 (7 bases). The germline V and J ends were trimmed by 7 bases and 1 base, with 12 bases remaining between them. From germline, CDR1 is SQVTM and CDR2 ANQGSEA. The CDR3 runs 13 residues. The CDR3 loop is CSGGGGGTDTQYF. In DNA form, the CDR3 reads TGCAGCGGAGGAGGGGGCGGCACAGATACGCAGTATTTT.

The CDR3 DNA reads as TGTGCCTGGAGTGTTGGCGCAGGAAACACCATATATTTT. Translated, it gives CAWSVGAGNTIYF. This sequence joins TRBV30 and TRBJ1-3, with D uncertain. V was cut by 0 bases and J by 4 bases, with 7 bases left in between. Germline CDR1 is GTSNPN and CDR2 is SVGIG (reference sequence). The CDR3 totals 13 residues.

This clone was picked up a small number of times. The sample has other DNA sequences that encode this CDR3 too. The DNA of the CDR3 is TGTGCCAGCAGCGTAGAAATGAACACTGAAGCTTTCTTT. Protein sequence: CASSVEMNTEAFF. The chain is built from TRBV9 and TRBJ1-1; D not resolved. CDR1 SGDLS and CDR2 YYNGEE come from the germline V gene. The CDR3 is made up of 13 amino acids. The V gene lost 0 bases and the J gene lost 0 bases, with 3 bases spanning the gap.

The chain is built from TRBV6-1 and TRBJ2-1, with 10 bases that match TRBD2. In germline, CDR1 is MNHNS, CDR2 SASEGT. The CDR3 consists of 16 residues. Trimming cost V 2 bases and J 4 bases; bases outside gene matches: 5. The CDR3: CASSELAGVAYNEQFF. Here the CDR3 DNA reads TGTGCCAGCAGTGAACTAGCGGGAGTAGCATACAATGAGCAGTTCTTC.

This sequence joins TRBV30 and TRBJ1-1; D might be TRBD1 (5 bases). This CDR3 has 14 residues. The germline CDR1 and CDR2 sequences are GTSNPN and SVGIG (reference sequence). V was shortened by 2 bases and J by 4 bases, with 14 bases between the two germline ends. This CDR3 reads CAWSSGVGGTEAFF. The CDR3 DNA follows: TGTGCCTGGAGTTCGGGGGTCGGGGGCACTGAAGCTTTCTTT. The whole variable domain, remainder taken from reference TRBV30 and TRBJ1-1, is SQTIHQWPATLVQPVGSPLSLECTVEGTSNPNLYWYRQAAGRGLQLLFYSVGIGQISSEVPQNLSASRPQDRQFILSSKKLLLSDSGFYLCAWSSGVGGTEAFFGQGTRLTVV.

Only a few counts were recorded for this clone. The chain is built from TRBV7-2 and TRBJ2-2, with D unresolved. Trimming cost V 2 bases and J 6 bases, with 4 bases left between them. Looked up from germline, CDR1 is SGHTA and CDR2 is FQGNSA. The CDR3 spans 12 residues. The CDR3 sequence is CASSLFAGELFF. CDR3 DNA: TGTGCCAGCAGCTTATTTGCCGGGGAGCTGTTTTTT.

This clone was detected only a few times. The chain combines TRBV10-2 with TRBJ2-1; D remains ambiguous. V was pared by 5 bases and J by 3 bases, with 5 bases between. The length of the CDR3 is 12 residues. Germline loops: CDR1 WSHSY, CDR2 SAAADI. The CDR3 DNA is TGCGCCAGCAGTCTGGTCTACAATGAGCAGTTCTTC. This sequence encodes CASSLVYNEQFF.

As for this clone: Lacking the conserved final phenylalanine or tryptophan, this CDR3 likely reflects a read error. The DNA is omitted, as the CDR3 cannot be located on it reliably, and the CDR3 follows TCRdb's listing. V is TRBV6-1 and J is TRBJ2-7; the D call of TRBD1 is as the table states it, not checked on the DNA. The CDR3 length is 10 residues, termini included. Per germline, CDR1 MNHNS and CDR2 SASEGT. The CDR3: CASSGDRALL.

This sequence joins TRBV11-1 and TRBJ2-1; D is unclear. The CDR3 totals 14 residues. Germline assignment: CDR1 SGHAT and CDR2 FQDESV (reference sequence). V was clipped by 5 bases and J by 5 bases, with 13 bases between them. The CDR3 here is CASSRLEAHNEQFF. The CDR3 DNA sequence: TGTGCCAGCAGCCGCTTAGAGGCCCACAATGAGCAGTTCTTC.

This clone was found a few times. V gene TRBV7-2 combines with J gene TRBJ2-7; tentatively, D is TRBD1 (5 bases). V was clipped by 5 bases and J by 5 bases, with 10 bases between them. The CDR3 has 12 residues. Germline V CDR1 and CDR2: SGHTA, FQGNSA. CDR3 region: CASSKGRNEQYF. The CDR3 nucleotides read TGTGCCAGCAGCAAGGGGCGGAACGAGCAGTACTTC. Full variable domain (remainder filled in from reference TRBV7-2 and TRBJ2-7): GAGVSQSPSNKVTEKGKDVELRCDPISGHTALYWYRQSLGQGLEFLIYFQGNSAPDKSGLPSDRFSAERTGGSVSTLTIQRTQQEDSAVYLCASSKGRNEQYFGPGTRLTVT.

The genes are TRBV28 and TRBJ2-7, with D perhaps matching TRBD2 (5 bases). Trimming removed 5 bases from V and 2 bases from J, with 13 bases in between. The length of the CDR3 is 14 residues. Germline CDR1 and CDR2: MDHEN and SYDVKM. CDR3 amino acids: CASSRSGKTYEQYF. The CDR3 bases are TGTGCCAGCAGTAGGAGCGGAAAAACCTACGAGCAGTACTTC.

This clone was observed a handful of times. The rearrangement uses TRBV19 and TRBJ2-3; 11 bases are a match to TRBD2. This CDR3 region has 16 residues. Germline CDR1 and CDR2: LNHDA and SQIVND (reference sequence). J lost 1 base, V lost 5 bases, and 5 bases had no gene match. DNA of the CDR3: TGTGCCAGTAGTCTCCGGACTAGCGGGCGCACAGATACGCAGTATTTT. Translation: CASSLRTSGRTDTQYF.